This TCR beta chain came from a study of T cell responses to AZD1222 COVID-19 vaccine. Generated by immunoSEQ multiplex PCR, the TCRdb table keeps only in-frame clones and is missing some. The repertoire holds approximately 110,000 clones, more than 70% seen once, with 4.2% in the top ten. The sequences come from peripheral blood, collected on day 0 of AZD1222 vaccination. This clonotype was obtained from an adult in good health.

This CDR3 is CASSYSTGVNTEAFF. The CDR3 DNA reads as TGTGCCAGCAGTTACTCGACAGGGGTGAACACTGAAGCTTTCTTT. This chain connects TRBV6-5 to TRBJ1-1, with TRBD1 matching over 8 bases. Germline V gene sequence: CDR1 MNHEY, CDR2 SVGAGI. Unmatched junction bases numbered 0, after V lost 0 bases and J lost 0 bases. This CDR3 contains 15 residues.